The present entry profiles one T cell receptor (beta chain) with its context. This entry is derived from a study of control samples from healthy donors and cancer patients. Germline CDR1 and CDR2: SNHLY and FYNNEI. The CDR3 has 16 amino acids. V lost 6 bases to trimming and J lost 5 bases; unmatched junction nucleotides: 9. Generated by immunoSEQ multiplex PCR, the TCRdb table keeps only in-frame clones and is missing some. Of about 39,000 clones in the sample, 83% are singletons; the top ten hold approximately 50%. The sequencing sample was made of blood. The clonotype comes from a man aged 60 to 75 in good health. The chain links TRBV2 to TRBJ2-2, with 10 nucleotides matching TRBD1. The CDR3 here is CASRADRGRRTGELFF. The DNA of the CDR3 is TGTGCCAGCAGAGCCGACAGGGGGCGACGAACCGGGGAGCTGTTTTTT.